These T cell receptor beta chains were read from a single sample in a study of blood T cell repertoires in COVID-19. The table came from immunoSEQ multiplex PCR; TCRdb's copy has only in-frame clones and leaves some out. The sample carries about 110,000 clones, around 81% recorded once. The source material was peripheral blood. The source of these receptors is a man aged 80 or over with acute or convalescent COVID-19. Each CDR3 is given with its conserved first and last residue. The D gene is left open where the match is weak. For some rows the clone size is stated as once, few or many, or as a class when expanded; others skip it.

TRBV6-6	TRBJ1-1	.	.	CASRSYQGRGTEAFF	TGTGCCAGCAGATCTTATCAGGGGAGGGGAACTGAAGCTTTCTTT
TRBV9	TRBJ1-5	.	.	CASSASADQPQHF	TGTGCCAGCAGCGCTAGTGCAGATCAGCCCCAGCATTTT
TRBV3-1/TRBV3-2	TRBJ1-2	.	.	CASSPGRVGGYTF	TGTGCCAGCAGCCCGGGGAGGGTCGGCGGCTACACCTTC
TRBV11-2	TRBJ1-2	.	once	CASRSPGHLGDGYTF	TGTGCCAGCAGATCCCCGGGACACCTTGGAGATGGCTACACCTTC
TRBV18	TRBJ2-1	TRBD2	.	CASSPPSGHLIAGGWNEQFF	TGTGCCAGCTCACCCCCTTCTGGACACCTAATAGCGGGAGGATGGAATGAGCAGTTCTTC
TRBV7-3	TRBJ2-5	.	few	CASSLGGSSQETQYF	TGTGCCAGCAGCTTAGGGGGCTCCAGCCAAGAGACCCAGTACTTC
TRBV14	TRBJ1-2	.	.	CASSLQTGVQSYTF	TGTGCCAGCAGCCTGCAGACAGGCGTGCAGAGCTACACCTTC
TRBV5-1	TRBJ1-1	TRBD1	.	CASSLGTGLNTEAFF	TGCGCCAGCAGCTTGGGGACAGGATTGAACACTGAAGCTTTCTTT
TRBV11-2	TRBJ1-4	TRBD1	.	CASSLTLGTGEEKLFF	TGTGCCAGCAGCTTAACCCTCGGGACAGGGGAGGAAAAACTGTTTTTT
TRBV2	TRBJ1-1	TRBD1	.	CASRRQGSGEAFF	TGTGCCAGCAGACGACAGGGCAGCGGGGAAGCTTTCTTT
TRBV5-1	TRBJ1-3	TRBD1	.	CASTQGQGSGNTIYF	TGCGCCAGCACCCAGGGACAGGGGTCTGGAAACACCATATATTTT
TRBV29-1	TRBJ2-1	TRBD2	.	CSGGTSVSSYNEQFF	TGCAGCGGCGGGACTAGCGTAAGCTCCTACAATGAGCAGTTCTTC
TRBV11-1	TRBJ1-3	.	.	CASSSSSGNTIYF	TGTGCCAGCAGCTCCTCCTCTGGAAACACCATATATTTT
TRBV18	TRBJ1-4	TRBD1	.	CASSPRQGTNEKLFF	TGTGCCAGCTCACCGAGACAGGGAACTAATGAAAAACTGTTTTTT
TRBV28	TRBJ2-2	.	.	CASSPIEFTGELFF	TGTGCCAGCAGCCCCATCGAGTTTACCGGGGAGCTGTTTTTT
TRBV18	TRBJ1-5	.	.	CASSPYREMGNQPQHF	TGTGCCAGCTCACCCTACAGGGAGATGGGCAATCAGCCCCAGCATTTT
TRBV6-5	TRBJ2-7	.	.	CASSYDGGRYEQYF	TGTGCCAGCAGTTACGACGGGGGAAGATACGAGCAGTACTTC
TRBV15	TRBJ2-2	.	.	CATSRGLYRGSNTGELFF	TGTGCCACCAGCAGGGGACTCTACAGGGGATCGAACACCGGGGAGCTGTTTTTT
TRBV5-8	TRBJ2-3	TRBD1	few	CASSKGQGSLSTDTQYF	TGTGCCAGCAGCAAGGGACAGGGAAGCTTAAGCACAGATACGCAGTATTTT
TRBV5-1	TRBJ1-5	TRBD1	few	CASSPGTAGQPQHF	TGCGCCAGCAGCCCAGGGACAGCCGGCCAGCCCCAGCATTTT
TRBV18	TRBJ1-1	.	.	CASSTDSYTEAFF	TGTGCCAGCTCAACAGACAGCTACACTGAAGCTTTCTTT
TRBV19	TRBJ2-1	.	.	CASSLPGQVYNEQFF	TGTGCCAGTAGTTTACCGGGACAAGTCTACAATGAGCAGTTCTTC
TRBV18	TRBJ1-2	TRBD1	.	CASSNRGSSPNYGYTF	TGTGCCAGCTCGAACAGGGGATCGAGCCCTAACTATGGCTACACCTTC
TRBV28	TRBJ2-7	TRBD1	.	CASESGRGYEQYF	TGTGCCAGCGAGAGTGGCAGGGGGTACGAGCAGTACTTC
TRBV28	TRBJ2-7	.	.	CASMRRGEQYF	TGTGCCAGCATGCGGAGGGGTGAACAGTACTTC
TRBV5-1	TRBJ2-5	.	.	CASSLGFSSGRQETQYF	TGCGCCAGCAGCTTGGGGTTTTCTTCAGGGCGGCAAGAGACCCAGTACTTC
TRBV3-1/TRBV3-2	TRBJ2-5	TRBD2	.	CASSQFLAGEETQYF	TGTGCCAGCAGCCAATTCCTAGCGGGAGAAGAGACCCAGTACTTC
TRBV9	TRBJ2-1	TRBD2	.	CASSDGPGTSGRKAYNEQFF	TGTGCCAGCAGCGATGGGCCGGGGACTAGCGGGAGGAAGGCGTACAATGAGCAGTTCTTC
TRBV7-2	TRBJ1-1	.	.	CASSLAQGGWTEAFF	TGTGCCAGCAGCTTAGCGCAGGGAGGGTGGACTGAAGCTTTCTTT
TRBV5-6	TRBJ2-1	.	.	CASSPAGGRSYNEQFF	TGTGCCAGCAGCCCCGCAGGTGGGCGCTCCTACAATGAGCAGTTCTTC
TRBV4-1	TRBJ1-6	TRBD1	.	CASSPRQGTSPLHF	TGCGCCAGCAGCCCTCGACAGGGAACTTCACCCCTCCACTTT
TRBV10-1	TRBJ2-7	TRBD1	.	CASSESTGGPYEQYF	TGCGCCAGCAGTGAGTCGACAGGGGGCCCCTACGAGCAGTACTTC
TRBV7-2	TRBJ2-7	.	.	CASSRGPPGGASYEQYF	TGTGCCAGCAGCCGCGGCCCGCCGGGGGGCGCCTCCTACGAGCAGTACTTC
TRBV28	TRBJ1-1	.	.	CASSVDTGNTEAFF	TGTGCCAGCAGCGTGGACACAGGGAACACTGAAGCTTTCTTT
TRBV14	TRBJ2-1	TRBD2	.	CASSQGRTSGRVEQFF	TGTGCCAGCAGCCAAGGCCGGACTAGCGGGAGGGTTGAGCAGTTCTTC
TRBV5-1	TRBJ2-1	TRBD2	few	CASSPRSAGELGEQFF	TGCGCCAGCAGCCCCAGGTCAGCGGGAGAGCTTGGTGAGCAGTTCTTC
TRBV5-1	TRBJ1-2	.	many	CASSLGAGALHGYTF	TGCGCCAGCAGCTTGGGCGCAGGGGCCCTTCATGGCTACACCTTC
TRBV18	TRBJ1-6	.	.	CASSLSARGSSYNSPLHF	TGTGCCAGCTCACTATCGGCTCGGGGAAGCTCCTATAATTCACCCCTCCACTTT
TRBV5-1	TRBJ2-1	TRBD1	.	CASSKGDSLTYNEQFF	TGCGCCAGCAGCAAAGGGGACAGCCTTACCTACAATGAGCAGTTCTTC
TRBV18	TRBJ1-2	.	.	CASSPSREDYGYTF	TGTGCCAGCTCACCATCGAGGGAGGACTATGGCTACACCTTC
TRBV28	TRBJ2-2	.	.	CASSLTGNTGELFF	TGTGCCAGCAGTTTGACTGGGAACACCGGGGAGCTGTTTTTT
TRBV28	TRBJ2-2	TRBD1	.	CASTLTGQNTGELFF	TGTGCCAGCACCCTGACAGGGCAGAACACCGGGGAGCTGTTTTTT
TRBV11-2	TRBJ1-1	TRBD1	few	CASSLADRAYVSFF	TGTGCCAGCAGCTTAGCTGACAGGGCCTATGTGAGTTTCTTT
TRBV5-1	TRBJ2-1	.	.	CASSPRVSPVYNEQFF	TGCGCCAGCAGCCCGAGGGTTTCGCCCGTCTACAATGAGCAGTTCTTC
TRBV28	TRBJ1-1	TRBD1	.	CASSPHTGVKTEAFF	TGTGCCAGCAGTCCACATACAGGGGTAAAGACTGAAGCTTTCTTT
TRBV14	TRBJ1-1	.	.	CASSDYRANTEAFF	TGTGCCAGCAGCGACTACAGGGCGAACACTGAAGCTTTCTTT
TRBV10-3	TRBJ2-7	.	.	CATGEVRVGYEQYF	TGTGCCACCGGGGAGGTCAGGGTCGGCTACGAGCAGTACTTC
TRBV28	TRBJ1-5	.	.	CASSLGVSNQPQHF	TGTGCCAGCAGCCTCGGTGTCAGCAATCAGCCCCAGCATTTT
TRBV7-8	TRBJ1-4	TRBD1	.	CASSPPGQGPEKLFF	TGTGCCAGCAGCCCGCCGGGACAGGGTCCGGAAAAACTGTTTTTT
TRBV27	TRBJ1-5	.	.	CASSFGGNQPQHF	TGTGCCAGCAGTTTCGGGGGCAATCAGCCCCAGCATTTT